This note documents a single T cell receptor (beta chain) sequence. The data originate from a study of T cells expressing NK-cell markers. Study overall: The TCR beta repertoires were obtained from sorted CD3+CD56+NKG2C+, CD3+CD56+NKG2C- and CD3+CD56-NKG2C+ T cells.

TCRdb derives one entry per CDR3 protein from the 5' RACE reads, leaving out DNA. This table holds 350,000 to 450,000 distinct CDR3 sequences. From germline, CDR1 is SNHLY and CDR2 FYNNEI. The CDR3 has 15 amino acids. The V gene is TRBV2, the J gene TRBJ2-2; TCRdb indicates TRBD1, and absent DNA this call remains unverified. The clonotype was recovered from a man between 18 and 69 years old in good health. Sequencing used blood T cells: a sorted CD56 or NKG2C T cell subset, CD4+ or CD8+ T cells, or bulk PBMC T cells (not recorded which). The CDR3 sequence: CASSEIRGGSGELFF.